This TCR beta chain stems from a study of blood T cell repertoires in COVID-19. Trimming removed 3 bases from V and 6 bases from J; junction bases left unmatched: 2. The CDR3 totals 14 residues. In germline, CDR1 is SGHTA, CDR2 FQGTGA. In the original analysis: Amplified reference gene primers provided the basis for estimating nucleated cell counts. Method: immunoSEQ multiplex PCR; TCRdb's copy keeps in-frame clones and lacks some. D and trimming come from the DNA, and the V and J calls and clone size come from that table. The repertoire has some 160,000 clones, around 79% of them found once; the top ten carry around 20%.

The specimen was PBMCs or T cells enriched from blood (not recorded which). The chain links TRBV7-3 to TRBJ1-6; 7 nucleotides align to TRBD1. The source of this sequence is a woman aged 70-85 years in a cohort exposed to, infected with or recovered from COVID-19 (not recorded which). CDR3 in DNA: TGTGCCAGCAGCTTGACAGGGAGTAATTCACCCCTCCACTTT. Protein: CASSLTGSNSPLHF.